What follows are 3 T cell receptor beta chains derived from one specimen sequenced in a study of T cells in Graves' hyperthyroidism and ophthalmopathy. It was RNA transcripts that yielded the amplified TCR beta CDR3 regions. The TCR CDR3 first-round RT-PCR relied on the HTBI primer set. In TCRdb, the multiplex PCR reads were re-called with MiXCR into one record per CDR3 protein. This table holds approximately 400,000 distinct CDR3 sequences, approximately 14% found once. The specimen sequenced was blood. The source of these receptors is a woman aged 18-35 years with Graves' hyperthyroidism.

This clonotype is a singleton in its sample. V is TRBV18 and J is TRBJ2-7; the D call may be TRBD1 or TRBD2 (5 bases each). The CDR3 runs to 14 residues. Trimming removed 3 bases at V and 2 bases at J, with 11 bases between. CDR1 is KGHSH, CDR2 LQKENI, per germline. The DNA for the CDR3 is TGTGCCAGCTCACCTTGGGACCGCCCCTACGAGCAGTACTTC. Its protein is CASSPWDRPYEQYF.

This clonotype has only a few counts. The chain uses TRBV3-1 and TRBJ2-3, with 8 bases lining up with TRBD2. Looked up from germline, CDR1 is LGHDT and CDR2 is YNNKEL (reference sequence). The CDR3 consists of 16 residues. V gave up 2 bases and J gave up 2 bases; unmatched junction bases: 6. The CDR3 protein is CASSQSFSGVTDTQYF. As DNA, the CDR3 is TGTGCCAGCAGCCAAAGTTTTAGCGGGGTCACAGATACGCAGTATTTT.

The chain recombines TRBV7-9 with TRBJ2-2, with unresolved D. The CDR3 loop spans 16 amino acids. The V end was cut by 5 bases, the J end by 2 bases, with 15 bases between. CDR1 and CDR2 (germline): SEHNR, FQNEAQ (reference sequence). This chain's CDR3 is CASSLRLGSNTGELFF. The CDR3 DNA reads TGTGCCAGCAGCCTACGCCTGGGCAGTAACACCGGGGAGCTGTTTTTT.